Shown below are 5 T cell receptor beta chains from a single sample sequenced in a study of T-cell memory formation after mild COVID-19. TCRdb fed the 5' RACE reads into MiXCR, producing one record per CDR3 protein. The table includes around 450,000 distinct CDR3 sequences, approximately 24% detected once. The specimen was PBMCs or a T cell subset sorted from them (not recorded which). The receptors come from an adult woman who had mild COVID-19 (a few samples of this study predate the infection). Cell type and time point are not known.

The J gene is TRBJ2-7, the V gene TRBV21-1; the D call TRBD1 from the table was never checked on the DNA. TRBV21-1 is tagged as a pseudogene. The CDR3 runs 15 residues. The CDR3 is CASSTGPLGAGEQYF. The CDR3, as DNA: TGTGCCAGCAGCACGGGCCCGTTAGGGGCGGGAGAGCAGTACTTC.

This sequence joins TRBV30 and TRBJ1-6, with D uncertain. The CDR3 is 13 amino acids. V was shortened by 0 bases and J by 8 bases, with 8 bases between the two germline ends. CDR1 is GTSNPN, CDR2 SVGIG, per germline (reference sequence). CDR3 coding DNA: TGTGCCTGGAGTGTACGTTTGGATTCACCCCTCCACTTT. Protein product: CAWSVRLDSPLHF.

The chain employs TRBV24-1 and TRBJ1-1; D is undetermined. The CDR3 has 13 residues. V was pared by 4 bases and J by 4 bases, with 9 bases between. From germline, CDR1 is KGHDR and CDR2 SFDVKD. This CDR3 is CATSEDGVTEAFF. The CDR3 coding sequence is TGTGCCACCAGTGAGGACGGTGTCACTGAAGCTTTCTTT.

This clonotype was counted at least ten times. V usage is TRBV5-6 and J usage is TRBJ1-5; D is possibly TRBD1 (6 bases). The V gene's germline CDR1 is SGHDT and CDR2 YYEEEE. V shed 2 bases and J shed 5 bases, with 8 bases lying between them. The length of the CDR3 is 13 residues. Here the CDR3 reads CASSLAGDQPQHF. DNA for the CDR3: TGTGCCAGCAGCTTAGCAGGGGATCAGCCCCAGCATTTT.

This clonotype was observed a few times. The V and J genes are TRBV7-3 and TRBJ2-3; D call uncertain. The CDR3 spans 13 residues. V lost 3 bases, J lost 5 bases, and 9 bases lay in between. In germline, CDR1 is SGHTA, CDR2 FQGTGA. CDR3 DNA sequence: TGTGCCAGCAGCTTGGTATCCGAAGATACGCAGTATTTT. This sequence encodes CASSLVSEDTQYF.